The T cell receptor beta chain described here comes from a study of T cell repertoires in cytomegalovirus infection. About the study: CMV epitopes that were recently identified and HLA-C-restricted were used alongside well-studied HLA-B-restricted ones. Indicated by public TCR beta signatures were CMV infection and matching HLA type. Regarding the study as a whole: CMV-specific TCR beta clonotypes restricted by HLA-C dominated the ex vivo response.

Points on this clonotype: Antigen: not known.

V dropped 6 bases and J dropped 2 bases, with 14 bases sitting between them. CDR3 length: 15 residues. Germline loops: CDR1 MNHGY, CDR2 SAAAGT. MiXCR, run by TCRdb on the reads, gives a single entry per CDR3 protein. The sample holds 450,000 to 600,000 distinct CDR3 sequences, about 42% seen once. Sequenced here: cultured PBMCs, sampled from culture after CMV antigen stimulation. This clonotype was obtained from a human donor in good health (CMV status not recorded). Some clones in this sample may be carry-over from other donors' samples. The chain recombines TRBV6-8 with TRBJ2-1, with D hard to call. CDR3 region: CASRQMLHTYNEQFF. CDR3 DNA: TGTGCCAGCAGACAAATGCTCCACACCTACAATGAGCAGTTCTTC.